Detailed here is one TCR beta chain. The data derive from a study of T cell changes during pregnancy in multiple sclerosis. This CDR3 is built from 15 residues. Trimming removed 5 bases from V and 2 bases from J, with 15 bases in between. Germline V lookup: CDR1 LNHDA, CDR2 SQIVND (reference sequence). TCRdb's table, derived via immunoSEQ multiplex PCR, lists solely in-frame clones and lacks some. The table has 55,000 to 80,000 clones, about 94% seen once. This clonotype originated in a female donor with multiple sclerosis, enrolled in a pregnancy study. The specimen comprised CD8+ T cells from peripheral blood mononuclear cells, sampled in the second trimester of pregnancy. The chain recombines TRBV19 with TRBJ1-1; perhaps TRBD1 as D (5 bases). CDR3 loop: CASSWGGQPNTEAFF. CDR3 coding DNA: TGTGCCAGTAGTTGGGGCGGTCAGCCTAACACTGAAGCTTTCTTT.